This TCR beta chain is drawn from a study of cytomegalovirus exposure and HLA in healthy donors. Study-wide context: Researchers found that around 80% of over 350 genotyped donors fell within the Caucasian-associated ancestry cluster.

About this clone: The antigen is undetermined.

Trimming took off 5 bases at V and 2 bases at J, with 10 bases between the two ends. From germline, CDR1 is SQVTM and CDR2 ANQGSEA. The CDR3 covers 12 residues. Study findings and constraints: The authors considered a cluster of highly shared sequence variants likely to be a sequencing artifact. The authors enumerated 164 TCR beta chains as linked to cytomegalovirus.

Researchers ran the PCR with 60 Vbeta and 13 Jbeta primers. Per the authors' pipeline: An analysis performed later counted 81 million or so unique TCR beta chains (roughly 11 million of them shared). Profiling relied on immunoSEQ multiplex PCR, and the TCRdb table lists in-frame clones only, not all of them. The DNA gave D and trimming, while V, J and clone size come from that table. This sample's clone table lists about 120,000 clones. This chain links TRBV29-1 with TRBJ2-7; D perhaps matches TRBD1 (6 bases). The sequence derives from a man younger than 35 in good health and CMV-seronegative. Sequenced: PBMCs. CDR3 nucleotides: TGCAGCGTTCAACAGGGACCCTACGAGCAGTACTTC. This translates into CSVQQGPYEQYF.